What follows are 25 T cell receptor beta chains derived from one specimen sequenced in a study of cytomegalovirus exposure and HLA in healthy donors. With 60 Vbeta and 13 Jbeta primers, the PCR was carried out. Using immunoSEQ multiplex PCR, the repertoire was profiled, and TCRdb retains in-frame clones only, with some absent. The profile shows about 180,000 clones, 80% of them singletons. Sequencing was performed on PBMCs. These receptors originate from a man aged 30-40 years in good health and CMV-seropositive.

The chain has TRBV7-2 and TRBJ2-5, with 7 bases matching TRBD1. CDR1 and CDR2 from the germline V gene are SGHTA and FQGNSA. The J segment lost 11 bases and the V segment lost 5 bases, leaving 11 bases of the junction unmatched. The CDR3 is 13 amino acids. This chain's CDR3 is CASSHDRVWEQYF. The CDR3 bases are TGTGCCAGCAGCCATGACAGGGTCTGGGAGCAGTACTTC.

The chain is built from TRBV27 and TRBJ2-7; the D gene is possibly TRBD2 (6 bases). Germline CDR1 and CDR2: MNHEY and SMNVEV (reference sequence). Trimming cost V 3 bases and J 4 bases, with 7 bases left between them. The CDR3 consists of 12 residues. The CDR3 spells CASSFAGYEQYF. In DNA form, the CDR3 reads TGTGCCAGCAGTTTCGCGGGGTACGAGCAGTACTTC.

V and J are TRBV27 and TRBJ2-7; TRBD1 agrees at 8 bases. Germline-derived CDR1 and CDR2 are MNHEY and SMNVEV (reference sequence). After removal of 3 bases from V and 2 bases from J, the junction contained 3 bases not matched to a gene. CDR3 length: 14 amino acids. The CDR3 reads CASSLADRAYEQYF. In DNA, the CDR3 is TGTGCCAGCAGTTTGGCGGACAGGGCCTACGAGCAGTACTTC.

The chain is built from TRBV6-5 and TRBJ2-3; 12 bases fit TRBD2. J gave up 3 bases and V 7 bases, and 5 bases lay outside the gene matches. The CDR3 sequence is 15 residues long. Germline V gene data show CDR1 as MNHEY and CDR2 as SVGAGI. The CDR3 coding sequence is TGTGCCAGCAAGCCTAGCGGGGGGGAAACAGATACGCAGTATTTT. Translating gives CASKPSGGETDTQYF.

The gene calls are TRBV4-2 and TRBJ1-1; 7 bases align to TRBD1. The CDR3 length is 16 residues. Germline trimming cut 4 bases from V and 2 bases from J; bases unmatched to any gene: 10. Germline-derived CDR1 and CDR2 are LGHNA and YNFKEQ. The CDR3 region is CASSRQGGGGNTEAFF. The CDR3 region has the DNA TGTGCCAGCAGCCGGCAGGGAGGAGGGGGCAACACTGAAGCTTTCTTT.

The chain links TRBV6-6 to TRBJ2-1, with 7 bases fitting TRBD1. This CDR3 is 15 amino acids long. V gave up 2 bases and J gave up 7 bases; unmatched junction bases: 8. Germline CDR1 reads MNHNY; CDR2 reads SVGAGI (reference sequence). The CDR3 sequence: CASSYDREWGNEQFF. Written as DNA, the CDR3 is TGTGCCAGCAGTTACGACAGGGAGTGGGGGAATGAGCAGTTCTTC.

V and J are TRBV11-2 and TRBJ1-2, with 7 bases that match TRBD1. Trimming took 5 bases from V and 4 from J; bases not matched to a gene: 16. The CDR3 runs 17 residues. CDR1 is SGHAT and CDR2 is FQNNGV in the germline V gene. CDR3 DNA: TGTGCCAGCAGCCCTCTCTCCGCCGGACAGGCGCGCTATGGCTACACCTTC. Translated: CASSPLSAGQARYGYTF.

The chain has TRBV2 and TRBJ1-1; D gene uncertain. Trimming cost V 7 bases and J 4 bases, with 7 bases left between them. This CDR3 region has 11 residues. Germline assignment: CDR1 SNHLY and CDR2 FYNNEI. The CDR3 nucleotides read TGTGCCAGCATTGGGCCCACTGAAGCTTTCTTT. It encodes CASIGPTEAFF.

The chain employs TRBV6-6 and TRBJ1-5; 8 bases are a match to TRBD1. Unmatched junction bases numbered 4, after V lost 5 bases and J lost 4 bases. CDR3 length: 14 amino acids. CDR1 is MNHNY, CDR2 SVGAGI, per germline (reference sequence). The CDR3: CASSGQGRNQPQHF. Here the CDR3 DNA reads TGTGCCAGCAGTGGACAGGGTAGGAATCAGCCCCAGCATTTT.

In its sample, this clone was seen a few times. The chain carries TRBV11-3 and TRBJ2-3; 9 bases align to TRBD1. Per germline, CDR1 SGHNT and CDR2 YENEEA. This CDR3 has 16 residues. The V gene end was trimmed by 4 bases and the J gene end by 4 bases; junction bases not matched to a gene: 9. For the CDR3, the DNA is TGTGCCAGCAGCTCGCCGGACAGGGGTTTCGCAGATACGCAGTATTTT. This sequence encodes CASSSPDRGFADTQYF.

V is TRBV29-1 and J is TRBJ2-7, with D perhaps TRBD1 (6 bases). Germline CDR1 and CDR2: SQVTM and ANQGSEA. The CDR3 contains 14 residues. Between the trimmed V and J ends, which lost 7 bases and 7 bases, there was a span of 23 bases. CDR3 loop: CSAGDHRVRGEQYF. The CDR3 DNA is TGCAGCGCTGGAGACCACAGGGTGAGAGGAGAGCAGTACTTC.

The V gene is TRBV7-9, the J gene TRBJ1-5, with D hard to call. The germline CDR1 and CDR2 sequences are SEHNR and FQNEAQ (reference sequence). The ends were cut back, 4 bases at V and 2 bases at J, with 12 bases in the middle. The CDR3 has 15 residues. The CDR3 spells CASSSMMEGNQPQHF. CDR3 bases: TGTGCCAGCAGCTCTATGATGGAGGGCAATCAGCCCCAGCATTTT.

This clone occurred a few times. V gene TRBV29-1 combines with J gene TRBJ2-3; a weak D match, TRBD2 (5 bases). CDR1 and CDR2 (germline): SQVTM, ANQGSEA. V was cut by 7 bases and J by 6 bases, with 11 bases left in between. The CDR3 sequence is 11 residues long. In nucleotides, the CDR3 is TGCAGCGGAGGGAATGGGGATACGCAGTATTTT. It yields the protein CSGGNGDTQYF.

The CDR3 reads CASSRGTGLVAFF. The CDR3, as DNA: TGTGCCAGCAGCCGCGGGACAGGGCTGGTAGCTTTCTTT. This chain links TRBV6-5 with TRBJ1-1; 9 positions agree with TRBD1. Germline V gene lookup returns CDR1 MNHEY and CDR2 SVGAGI. The trim removed 6 bases at V and 10 bases at J, leaving 9 bases unmatched. This CDR3 has 13 residues.

The chain joins TRBV10-1 to TRBJ2-5, with 10 bases fitting TRBD2. The V gene's germline CDR1 is WNHNN and CDR2 SYGVQD (reference sequence). The junction had 6 bases not matched to a gene; V was cut back by 6 bases and J by 5 bases. The CDR3 runs 14 residues. The CDR3 DNA reads as TGCGCCAGCAGCCTGACTAGCGGGCGGGAGACCCAGTACTTC. Protein sequence: CASSLTSGRETQYF.

The chain recombines TRBV11-2 with TRBJ2-7, with TRBD2 matching over 8 bases. Germline CDR1 SGHAT, CDR2 FQNNGV. The CDR3 loop spans 16 amino acids. With V trimmed by 1 base and J by 2 bases, 7 bases remained unmatched. The CDR3 loop reads CASSLGLAGGAYEQYF. DNA for the CDR3: TGTGCCAGCAGCTTAGGACTCGCGGGGGGTGCCTACGAGCAGTACTTC.

The chain recombines TRBV29-1 with TRBJ2-2; D is possibly TRBD2 (5 bases). Trimming removed 5 bases from V and 7 bases from J, with 8 bases in between. The CDR3 loop spans 11 amino acids. CDR1 and CDR2 from the germline V gene are SQVTM and ANQGSEA. CDR3 sequence (DNA): TGCAGCGTTACCGGGGTCGGGGAGCTGTTTTTT. Protein product: CSVTGVGELFF.

The V and J genes are TRBV28 and TRBJ2-3; tentative D call: TRBD1 (6 bases). The CDR3 is 16 amino acids. Germline V gene data show CDR1 as MDHEN and CDR2 as SYDVKM. V lost 5 bases to trimming and J lost 2 bases, with 17 bases between them. The CDR3 is CASSRLDNRDTDTQYF. CDR3 DNA: TGTGCCAGCAGTCGACTGGATAACAGGGACACAGATACGCAGTATTTT.

The rearrangement joins TRBV19 to TRBJ1-6; a possible D gene is TRBD1 (6 bases). The V and J ends lost 8 bases and 6 bases respectively, with 17 bases between them. The CDR3 runs to 15 residues. Germline V gene sequence: CDR1 LNHDA, CDR2 SQIVND (reference sequence). CDR3 sequence reads: CASALQGHPNSPLHF. Written as DNA, the CDR3 is TGTGCCAGTGCTCTTCAGGGACATCCTAATTCACCCCTCCACTTT. The variable domain in full, completed from reference TRBV19 and TRBJ1-6, reads DGGITQSPKYLFRKEGQNVTLSCEQNLNHDAMYWYRQDPGQGLRLIYYSQIVNDFQKGDIAEGYSVSREKKESFPLTVTSAQKNPTAFYLCASALQGHPNSPLHFGNGTRLTVT.

This chain connects TRBV13 to TRBJ2-5; no clear D. The length of the CDR3 is 15 residues. Germline values: CDR1 PRHDT, CDR2 FYEKMQ (reference sequence). Trimming left V 5 bases short and J 5 bases short, with 18 bases between. The DNA of the CDR3 is TGTGCCAGCAGCCAGCTCGGGTTCCCTGGGGAGACCCAGTACTTC. This translates into CASSQLGFPGETQYF.

The genes are TRBV11-3 and TRBJ2-1, with TRBD2 matching 9 bases. The CDR3 is made up of 15 amino acids. CDR1 and CDR2 from the germline V gene are SGHNT and YENEEA. V dropped 4 bases and J dropped 5; count of bases not matched to a gene: 6. DNA of the CDR3: TGTGCCAGCAGCTGGGGAGCGGGAGGCAACAATGAGCAGTTCTTC. This translates into CASSWGAGGNNEQFF.

J is TRBJ2-5 and V is TRBV7-3, with D maybe TRBD2 (6 bases). Germline V gene sequence: CDR1 SGHTA, CDR2 FQGTGA. V lost 4 bases and J 5 bases, leaving 11 bases between the germline ends. This CDR3 spans 13 amino acids. The CDR3 region is CASSSGLMETQYF. The DNA for the CDR3 is TGTGCCAGCAGCTCCGGACTAATGGAGACCCAGTACTTC.

V and J are TRBV15 and TRBJ1-2, with 8 bases matching TRBD1. V shed 0 bases, J shed 1 base, and the junction held 13 bases outside the gene matches. CDR1 is LNHNV, CDR2 YYDKDF, per germline (reference sequence). CDR3 length equals 19 residues. CDR3 sequence (DNA): TGTGCCACCAGCAGAGATGAGGACGGGACAGGCACGGATAACTATGGCTACACCTTC. Encoded protein: CATSRDEDGTGTDNYGYTF.

The CDR3: CASRRDRANTEAFF. CDR3 nucleotides: TGTGCCAGCAGGAGGGACAGGGCGAACACTGAAGCTTTCTTT. The rearrangement joins TRBV27 to TRBJ1-1; the match to TRBD1 covers 9 bases. This CDR3 contains 14 residues. With V trimmed by 6 bases and J by 1 base, 3 bases remained unmatched. Germline loops: CDR1 MNHEY, CDR2 SMNVEV (reference sequence).

This rearrangement joins TRBV20-1 to TRBJ1-1, with 9 bases fitting TRBD1. Per the germline V gene, CDR1 is DFQATT and CDR2 is SNEGSKA (reference sequence). Trimming at V came to 7 bases and at J to 5 bases, leaving 2 bases not matched to a gene. The CDR3 covers 11 residues. This chain's CDR3 is CSGTGDTEAFF. CDR3 DNA: TGCAGTGGGACAGGGGATACTGAAGCTTTCTTT.